This entry lists 30 T cell receptor beta chains sequenced from one sample in a study of T cells in tuberculosis. Sequenced by immunoSEQ multiplex PCR; TCRdb stores in-frame clones only, minus some. In the table there are more than 30,000 clones, around 94% of which are singletons. What was sequenced was PBMCs. Source of these receptors: a donor aged 10-30 years with latent tuberculosis or without tuberculosis infection.

V and J are TRBV2 and TRBJ2-3; 10 positions match TRBD2. The CDR3 loop spans 16 amino acids. The germline V gene encodes CDR1 SNHLY and CDR2 FYNNEI. The V and J ends lost 7 bases and 0 bases, in that order; junction bases with no gene match: 7. Here the CDR3 reads CASTAGLAPSTDTQYF. In DNA form, the CDR3 reads TGTGCCAGCACCGCGGGACTAGCGCCTAGCACAGATACGCAGTATTTT.

The chain carries TRBV7-9 and TRBJ1-2, with TRBD1 identical over 8 bases. The ends lost 0 bases at V and 7 bases at J; junction bases unmatched: 4. This CDR3 region has 14 residues. Germline V gene data show CDR1 as SEHNR and CDR2 as FQNEAQ (reference sequence). Written as DNA, the CDR3 is TGTGCCAGCAGCTTAGCCAGGGGGCGTCGTGGCTACACCTTC. The encoded protein is CASSLARGRRGYTF. The full variable domain, its missing parts supplied by reference TRBV7-9 and TRBJ1-2, is DTGVSQNPRHKITKRGQNVTFRCDPISEHNRLYWYRQTLGQGPEFLTYFQNEAQLEKSRLLSDRFSAERPKGSFSTLEIQRTEQGDSAMYLCASSLARGRRGYTFGSGTRLTVV.

The chain combines TRBV19 with TRBJ2-7; TRBD2 matches at 10 bases. The junction had 13 bases not matched to a gene; V was cut back by 7 bases and J by 4 bases. The germline CDR1 and CDR2 sequences are LNHDA and SQIVND (reference sequence). The CDR3 runs 16 residues. This CDR3 is CASTRRASGSIYEQYF. The CDR3 nucleotides are TGTGCCAGTACCCGGAGGGCTAGCGGGAGCATATACGAGCAGTACTTC.

In nucleotides, the CDR3 is TGTGCCAGCAGTCCGTTGGGCCGGGGCTACACCTTC. It codes for CASSPLGRGYTF. The rearrangement joins TRBV27 to TRBJ1-2; D gene unclear. Trimming removed 5 bases at V and 8 bases at J, with 12 bases between. Germline CDR1 reads MNHEY; CDR2 reads SMNVEV (reference sequence). The length of the CDR3 is 12 residues.

The chain is built from TRBV20-1 and TRBJ2-2; D possibly corresponds to TRBD2 (6 bases). Between the trimmed V and J ends, which lost 7 bases and 12 bases, there was a span of 12 bases. CDR1 is DFQATT and CDR2 is SNEGSKA in the germline V gene (reference sequence). CDR3 length: 10 residues. The CDR3 DNA is TGCAGTGTCCTAGCGAATCAGCTGTTTTTT. This sequence encodes CSVLANQLFF.

The rearrangement joins TRBV6-5 to TRBJ2-2, with TRBD1 identical over 9 bases. Trimming took 6 bases from V and 4 from J; bases not matched to a gene: 3. The germline V gene encodes CDR1 MNHEY and CDR2 SVGAGI. The length of the CDR3 is 14 residues. Here the CDR3 DNA reads TGTGCCAGCAGGGACAGGGGCCTCACCGGGGAGCTGTTTTTT. It is translated as CASRDRGLTGELFF.

V gene TRBV4-2 combines with J gene TRBJ2-3; 13 bases fit TRBD2. The CDR3 contains 16 residues. The germline gives CDR1 LGHNA, CDR2 YNFKEQ. J lost 3 bases, V lost 5 bases, and 5 bases had no gene match. CDR3 sequence: CASSRGTSGETDTQYF. The CDR3 DNA follows: TGTGCCAGCAGCAGGGGGACTAGCGGGGAGACAGATACGCAGTATTTT.

The rearrangement uses TRBV11-3 and TRBJ2-1; 7 nucleotides align to TRBD2. The CDR3 extends over 16 amino acids. Per germline, CDR1 SGHNT and CDR2 YENEEA. With 5 bases clipped from V and 4 bases from J, the junction kept 11 bases outside the gene matches. CDR3 protein: CASSPREGTGYNEQFF. The CDR3 DNA follows: TGTGCCAGCAGCCCAAGGGAGGGAACGGGTTACAATGAGCAGTTCTTC.

V gene TRBV11-2 combines with J gene TRBJ2-6, with D possibly being TRBD2 (6 bases). Trimming removed 5 bases at V and 0 bases at J, with 20 bases between. The CDR3 covers 19 residues. Germline-derived CDR1 and CDR2 are SGHAT and FQNNGV. Here the CDR3 DNA reads TGTGCCAGCAGCAGGGGACTGAGGAGAGATAGCTCTGGGGCCAACGTCCTGACTTTC. Residues: CASSRGLRRDSSGANVLTF.

The gene calls are TRBV2 and TRBJ1-2; D is perhaps TRBD1 (5 bases). The germline gives CDR1 SNHLY, CDR2 FYNNEI. The V end lost 6 bases, the J end lost 5 bases, and 10 bases lay between the germline ends. This CDR3 has 12 residues. Here the CDR3 reads CASRGTAYGYTF. CDR3 sequence (DNA): TGTGCCAGCAGGGGGACTGCTTATGGCTACACCTTC.

The chain recombines TRBV9 with TRBJ1-4; D gene uncertain. The V end was cut by 0 bases, the J end by 7 bases, with 13 bases between. Looked up from germline, CDR1 is SGDLS and CDR2 is YYNGEE. The CDR3 is 15 amino acids. The DNA for the CDR3 is TGTGCCAGCAGCGTAGCTATCGGGAGAGGTGAAAAACTGTTTTTT. Protein: CASSVAIGRGEKLFF.

The V call is TRBV7-9, the J call TRBJ1-2, with 7 bases identical to TRBD1. The CDR3 loop spans 15 amino acids. The V gene's germline CDR1 is SEHNR and CDR2 FQNEAQ (reference sequence). The ends lost 4 bases at V and 5 bases at J; junction bases unmatched: 10. CDR3 sequence (DNA): TGTGCCAGCAGCTCAGTTAAGGACAGGAGATATGGCTACACCTTC. It specifies CASSSVKDRRYGYTF.

V gene TRBV7-8 combines with J gene TRBJ1-1, with D tentatively TRBD1 (6 bases). The V gene's germline CDR1 is SGHVS and CDR2 FQNEAQ. The CDR3 totals 15 residues. V gave up 2 bases and J gave up 6 bases, with 16 bases separating them. The CDR3 sequence is CASSLLIGGASEAFF. The DNA for the CDR3 is TGTGCCAGCAGCTTATTAATCGGGGGGGCCTCTGAAGCTTTCTTT.

This clone was recorded once. The rearrangement links TRBV28 to TRBJ2-5; TRBD2 matches at 7 bases. Germline V lookup: CDR1 MDHEN, CDR2 SYDVKM. The CDR3 spans 15 residues. Trimming took 5 bases from V and 1 from J; bases not matched to a gene: 7. The CDR3 region is CASSPPGGFQETQYF. DNA for the CDR3: TGTGCCAGCAGTCCCCCGGGGGGTTTCCAAGAGACCCAGTACTTC.

The rearrangement links TRBV7-3 to TRBJ2-7; D might be TRBD1 (6 bases). Germline CDR1 is SGHTA and CDR2 is FQGTGA. The ends were cut back, 5 bases at V and 3 bases at J, with 11 bases in the middle. The CDR3 totals 13 residues. CDR3 nucleotide sequence: TGTGCCAGCAGCCGTACAGGGAACTACGAGCAGTACTTC. Encoded protein: CASSRTGNYEQYF.

The CDR3: CASSRQDQGETQYF. The CDR3 DNA is TGTGCCAGCAGCAGGCAAGACCAGGGGGAGACCCAGTACTTC. V is TRBV5-4 and J is TRBJ2-5; weak D call: TRBD1 (6 bases). CDR3 size: 14 residues. Trimming pared 4 bases from V and 5 bases from J, leaving 15 bases between. The germline CDR1 and CDR2 sequences are SGHNT and YYREEE (reference sequence).

This sequence joins TRBV5-6 and TRBJ2-1; 12 positions agree with TRBD2. Per the germline V gene, CDR1 is SGHDT and CDR2 is YYEEEE. The CDR3 length is 15 residues. V was clipped by 4 bases and J by 9 bases; unmatched bases: 8. CDR3 nucleotides: TGTGCCAGCAGCCTCCTAGCGGGAGGGCCCGGTGAGCAGTTCTTC. Translating gives CASSLLAGGPGEQFF.

The chain is built from TRBV15 and TRBJ1-4, with 9 nucleotides matching TRBD1. Germline V gene data show CDR1 as LNHNV and CDR2 as YYDKDF (reference sequence). This CDR3 spans 14 amino acids. Trimming removed 6 bases from V and 7 bases from J; junction bases left unmatched: 6. As DNA, the CDR3 is TGTGCCACCAGTTACAGGGGGCGAGGTGAAAAACTGTTTTTT. Protein: CATSYRGRGEKLFF.

This clone was recorded only once. This sequence joins TRBV9 and TRBJ2-1, with TRBD2 matching over 7 bases. Germline trimming cut 2 bases from V and 6 bases from J; bases unmatched to any gene: 11. CDR1 is SGDLS and CDR2 is YYNGEE in the germline V gene. This CDR3 region has 16 residues. CDR3 region: CASSVHLGEGPNEQFF. For the CDR3, the DNA is TGTGCCAGCAGCGTTCATCTAGGGGAGGGCCCCAATGAGCAGTTCTTC.

The rearrangement joins TRBV29-1 to TRBJ1-2; weak D call: TRBD1 (5 bases). Germline assignment: CDR1 SQVTM and CDR2 ANQGSEA. This CDR3 comprises 14 residues. The V gene lost 0 bases and the J gene lost 8 bases, with 16 bases spanning the gap. The CDR3 DNA sequence: TGCAGCGTTGAAGAGCCAGGGAGGTCGGAGGGCTACACCTTC. This encodes CSVEEPGRSEGYTF.

This clone is a singleton in its sample. The chain recombines TRBV5-6 with TRBJ2-3; TRBD2 agrees at 10 bases. CDR3 size: 17 residues. Germline CDR1 is SGHDT and CDR2 is YYEEEE. V trimming: 2 bases; J trimming: 2 bases; junction bases outside the gene matches: 8. This CDR3 is CASSFSLAGDFTDTQYF. The CDR3 region has the DNA TGTGCCAGCAGCTTTTCCCTAGCGGGAGATTTCACAGATACGCAGTATTTT.

This chain joins TRBV10-2 and TRBJ2-3; 12 bases are shared with TRBD2. Trimming at V came to 5 bases and at J to 4 bases, leaving 4 bases not matched to a gene. Germline V gene lookup returns CDR1 WSHSY and CDR2 SAAADI. The CDR3 extends over 15 amino acids. CDR3 nucleotide sequence: TGCGCCAGCAGTTGGACTAGCGGGACCTCAGATACGCAGTATTTT. Translated, it gives CASSWTSGTSDTQYF.

The J gene is TRBJ2-1, the V gene TRBV10-1; 12 bases fit TRBD2. Looked up from germline, CDR1 is WNHNN and CDR2 is SYGVQD (reference sequence). V was pared by 5 bases and J by 6 bases, with 5 bases of the junction left unmatched. The length of the CDR3 is 15 residues. In nucleotides, the CDR3 is TGCGCCAGCAGTAGTCCTAGCGGGAGGGCCAATGAGCAGTTCTTC. It yields the protein CASSSPSGRANEQFF.

This clone was seen just once. The chain has TRBV15 and TRBJ2-3; 8 bases map to TRBD2. CDR3 length equals 15 residues. With V trimmed by 7 bases and J by 6 bases, 12 bases remained unmatched. CDR1 and CDR2 (germline): LNHNV, YYDKDF (reference sequence). The CDR3 nucleotides read TGTGCCACCACCGCATCTAGCGGGCCGAGGGATACGCAGTATTTT. Its protein is CATTASSGPRDTQYF.

This chain connects TRBV7-2 to TRBJ2-3, with 12 bases aligning to TRBD2. J was trimmed by 3 bases and V by 1 base; bases with no gene match: 5. CDR1 is SGHTA, CDR2 FQGNSA, per germline. This CDR3 is 17 amino acids long. The CDR3 loop reads CASSLVLTSGSTDTQYF. The CDR3 DNA reads as TGTGCCAGCAGCTTAGTGCTGACTAGCGGGAGTACAGATACGCAGTATTTT.

This clone appeared a single time. The rearrangement links TRBV12-5 to TRBJ2-1; D perhaps matches TRBD2 (5 bases). Germline V gene sequence: CDR1 LGHNT, CDR2 FRNRAP. The CDR3 totals 12 residues. V shed 5 bases and J shed 9 bases, with 11 bases lying between them. The CDR3 bases are TGTGCTAGTGGTAATAGCGTCTCTGAGCAGTTCTTC. Its protein is CASGNSVSEQFF. The full variable domain, its missing parts supplied by reference TRBV12-5 and TRBJ2-1, is DARVTQTPRHKVTEMGQEVTMRCQPILGHNTVFWYRQTMMQGLELLAYFRNRAPLDDSGMPKDRFSAEMPDATLATLKIQPSEPRDSAVYFCASGNSVSEQFFGPGTRLTVL.

This chain joins TRBV28 and TRBJ2-1, with 8 bases fitting TRBD2. Germline assignment: CDR1 MDHEN and CDR2 SYDVKM. V shed 6 bases, J shed 7 bases, and the junction held 5 bases outside the gene matches. The CDR3 is 13 residues long. For the CDR3, the DNA is TGTGCCAGCAGGGCGGGAGGTAGGAATGAGCAGTTCTTC. Translation gives CASRAGGRNEQFF.

The chain employs TRBV5-1 and TRBJ2-1, with 8 bases that match TRBD1. The V segment lost 3 bases and the J segment 5 bases; nucleotides outside the gene matches: 4. CDR3 length: 14 residues. Germline CDR1 and CDR2: SGHRS and YFSETQ. The chain's CDR3 is CASSYGQGDNEQFF. CDR3 sequence (DNA): TGCGCCAGCAGCTACGGACAGGGTGACAATGAGCAGTTCTTC. The full variable domain, in which reference TRBV5-1 and TRBJ2-1 provide the parts outside the CDR3, is KAGVTQTPRYLIKTRGQQVTLSCSPISGHRSVSWYQQTPGQGLQFLFEYFSETQRNKGNFPGRFSGRQFSNSRSEMNVSTLELGDSALYLCASSYGQGDNEQFFGPGTRLTVL.

The rearrangement joins TRBV27 to TRBJ1-2; tentative D call: TRBD1 (5 bases). The CDR3 totals 15 residues. In germline, CDR1 is MNHEY, CDR2 SMNVEV (reference sequence). Trimming took off 6 bases at V and 5 bases at J, with 19 bases between the two ends. CDR3 nucleotide sequence: TGTGCCAGCAGCGTCGACAGATCCCCACTATATGGCTACACCTTC. This translates into CASSVDRSPLYGYTF.

This clone is a singleton in its sample. The rearrangement uses TRBV28 and TRBJ2-7, with D perhaps TRBD2 (5 bases). This CDR3 spans 14 amino acids. Trimming took off 3 bases at V and 5 bases at J, with 14 bases between the two ends. Germline V gene data show CDR1 as MDHEN and CDR2 as SYDVKM. CDR3 region: CASSLTGSGNEQYF. The CDR3 region has the DNA TGTGCCAGCAGTTTGACCGGGTCCGGGAACGAGCAGTACTTC.